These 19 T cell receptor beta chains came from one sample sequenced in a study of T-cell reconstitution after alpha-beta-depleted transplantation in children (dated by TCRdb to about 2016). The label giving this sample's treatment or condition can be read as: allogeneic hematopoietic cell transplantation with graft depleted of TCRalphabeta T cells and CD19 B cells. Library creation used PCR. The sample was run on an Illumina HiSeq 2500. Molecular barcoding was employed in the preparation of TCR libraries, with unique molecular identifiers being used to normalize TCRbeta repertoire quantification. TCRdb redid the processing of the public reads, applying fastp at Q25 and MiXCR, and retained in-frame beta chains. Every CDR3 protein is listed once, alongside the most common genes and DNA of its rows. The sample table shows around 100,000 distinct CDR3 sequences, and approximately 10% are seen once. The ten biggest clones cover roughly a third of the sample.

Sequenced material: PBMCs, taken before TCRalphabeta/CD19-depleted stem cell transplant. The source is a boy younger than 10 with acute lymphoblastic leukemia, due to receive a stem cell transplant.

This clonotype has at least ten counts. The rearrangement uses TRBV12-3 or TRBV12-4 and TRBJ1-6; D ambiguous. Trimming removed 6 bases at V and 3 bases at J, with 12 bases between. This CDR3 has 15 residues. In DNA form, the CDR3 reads TGTGCCAGCAGCTCGCGGAGGTTCTATAATTCACCCCTCCACTTT. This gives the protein CASSSRRFYNSPLHF.

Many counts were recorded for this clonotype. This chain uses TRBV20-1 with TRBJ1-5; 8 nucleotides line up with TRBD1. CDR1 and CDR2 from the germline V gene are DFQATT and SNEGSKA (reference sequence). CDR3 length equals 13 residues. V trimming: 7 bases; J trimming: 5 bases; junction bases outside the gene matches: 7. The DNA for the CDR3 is TGCAGTGGCCAGGGGGCTACGGATCAGCCCCAGCATTTT. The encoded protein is CSGQGATDQPQHF.

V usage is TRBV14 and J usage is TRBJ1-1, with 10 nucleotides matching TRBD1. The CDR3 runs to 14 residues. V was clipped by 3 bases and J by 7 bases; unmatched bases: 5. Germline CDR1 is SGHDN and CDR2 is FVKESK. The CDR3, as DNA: TGTGCCAGCAGCCACCGGACAGGGGGAGGTGAAGCTTTCTTT. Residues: CASSHRTGGGEAFF.

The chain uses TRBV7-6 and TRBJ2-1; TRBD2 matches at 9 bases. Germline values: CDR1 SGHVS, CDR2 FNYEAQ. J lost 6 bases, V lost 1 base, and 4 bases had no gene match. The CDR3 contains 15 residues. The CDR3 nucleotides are TGTGCCAGCAGCTTAGGTAGCGGGAGTCTCAATGAGCAGTTCTTC. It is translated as CASSLGSGSLNEQFF. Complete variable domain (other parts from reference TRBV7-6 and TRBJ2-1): GAGVSQSPRYKVTKRGQDVALRCDPISGHVSLYWYRQALGQGPEFLTYFNYEAQQDKSGLPNDRFSAERPEGSISTLTIQRTEQRDSAMYRCASSLGSGSLNEQFFGPGTRLTVL.

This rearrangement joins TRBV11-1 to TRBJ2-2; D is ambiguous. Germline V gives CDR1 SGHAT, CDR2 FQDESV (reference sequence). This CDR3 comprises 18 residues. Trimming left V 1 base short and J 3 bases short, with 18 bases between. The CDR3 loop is CASSLVRVVGLYTGELFF. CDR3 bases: TGTGCCAGCAGCTTAGTCCGAGTAGTAGGATTATACACCGGGGAGCTGTTTTTT.

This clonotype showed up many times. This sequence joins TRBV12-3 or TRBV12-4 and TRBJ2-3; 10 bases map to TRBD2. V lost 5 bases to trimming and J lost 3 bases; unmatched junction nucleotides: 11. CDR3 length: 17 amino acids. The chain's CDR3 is CASSPGTSVPETDTQYF. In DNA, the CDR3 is TGTGCCAGCAGTCCCGGGACTAGCGTCCCTGAGACAGATACGCAGTATTTT.

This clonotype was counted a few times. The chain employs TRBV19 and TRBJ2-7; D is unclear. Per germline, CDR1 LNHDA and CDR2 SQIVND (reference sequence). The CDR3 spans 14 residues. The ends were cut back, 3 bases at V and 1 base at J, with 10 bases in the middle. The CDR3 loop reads CASSITATSYEQYF. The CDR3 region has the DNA TGTGCCAGTAGTATCACGGCGACTTCCTACGAGCAGTACTTC.

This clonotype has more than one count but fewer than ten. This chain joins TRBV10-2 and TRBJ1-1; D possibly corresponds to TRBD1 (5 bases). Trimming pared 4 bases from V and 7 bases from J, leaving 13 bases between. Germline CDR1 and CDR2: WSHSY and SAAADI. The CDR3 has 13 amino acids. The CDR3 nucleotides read TGCGCCAGCAGTGGGGGGGTAGCCGGTGAAGCTTTCTTT. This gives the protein CASSGGVAGEAFF.

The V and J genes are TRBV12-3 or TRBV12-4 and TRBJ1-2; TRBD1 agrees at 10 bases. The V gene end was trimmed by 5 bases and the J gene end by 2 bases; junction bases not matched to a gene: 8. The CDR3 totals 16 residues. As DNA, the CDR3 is TGTGCCAGCAGTCTGATAGGACAGGGGGGGAACTATGGCTACACCTTC. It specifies CASSLIGQGGNYGYTF.

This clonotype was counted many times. Here the CDR3 reads CASSSRMITDTQYF. CDR3 in DNA: TGTGCCAGCAGCTCGAGGATGATCACAGATACGCAGTATTTT. V usage is TRBV5-6 and J usage is TRBJ2-3; D not certain. V lost 3 bases to trimming and J lost 2 bases, with 10 bases between them. The V gene's germline CDR1 is SGHDT and CDR2 YYEEEE. The CDR3 contains 14 residues.

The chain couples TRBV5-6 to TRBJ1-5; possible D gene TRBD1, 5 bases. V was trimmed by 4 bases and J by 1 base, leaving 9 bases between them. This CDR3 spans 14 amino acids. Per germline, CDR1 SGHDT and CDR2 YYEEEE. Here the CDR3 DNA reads TGTGCCAGCAGCGGGGCGCGGAGCAATCAGCCCCAGCATTTT. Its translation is CASSGARSNQPQHF.

CDR3 region: CASTPRTDNEQFF. In DNA form, the CDR3 reads TGTGCCAGCACCCCCCGCACCGACAATGAGCAGTTCTTC. The chain combines TRBV11-2 with TRBJ2-1; no clear D gene. With 7 bases removed from V and 5 bases from J, the gap between germline ends came to 12 bases. The length of the CDR3 is 13 residues. Germline V gene lookup returns CDR1 SGHAT and CDR2 FQNNGV. The full variable domain, in which reference TRBV11-2 and TRBJ2-1 provide the parts outside the CDR3, is EAGVAQSPRYKIIEKRQSVAFWCNPISGHATLYWYQQILGQGPKLLIQFQNNGVVDDSQLPKDRFSAERLKGVDSTLKIQPAKLEDSAVYLCASTPRTDNEQFFGPGTRLTVL.

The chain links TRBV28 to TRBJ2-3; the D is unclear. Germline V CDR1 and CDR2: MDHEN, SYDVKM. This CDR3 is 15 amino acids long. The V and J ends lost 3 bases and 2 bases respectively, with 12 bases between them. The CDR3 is CASSFSPVSTDTQYF. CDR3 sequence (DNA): TGTGCCAGCAGTTTCTCGCCAGTTTCCACAGATACGCAGTATTTT.

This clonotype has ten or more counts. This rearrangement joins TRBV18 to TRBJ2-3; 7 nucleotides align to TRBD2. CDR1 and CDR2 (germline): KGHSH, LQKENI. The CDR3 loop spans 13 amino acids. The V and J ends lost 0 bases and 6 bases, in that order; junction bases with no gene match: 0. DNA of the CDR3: TGTGCCAGCTCACCACCAGCGGGGGATACGCAGTATTTT. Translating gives CASSPPAGDTQYF.

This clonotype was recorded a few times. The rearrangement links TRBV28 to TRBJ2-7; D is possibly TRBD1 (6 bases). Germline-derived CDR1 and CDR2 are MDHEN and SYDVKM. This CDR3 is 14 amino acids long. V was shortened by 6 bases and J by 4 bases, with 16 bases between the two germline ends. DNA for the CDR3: TGTGCCAGCAGCGCCGGACAGACAACTTACGAGCAGTACTTC. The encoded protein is CASSAGQTTYEQYF.

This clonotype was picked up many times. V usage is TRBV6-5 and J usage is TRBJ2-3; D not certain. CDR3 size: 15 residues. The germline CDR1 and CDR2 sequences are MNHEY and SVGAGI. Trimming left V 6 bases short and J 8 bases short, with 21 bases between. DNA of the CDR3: TGTGCCAGCAGCTACGGGCCAGCCGTCCTGGGTACGCAGTATTTT. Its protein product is CASSYGPAVLGTQYF.

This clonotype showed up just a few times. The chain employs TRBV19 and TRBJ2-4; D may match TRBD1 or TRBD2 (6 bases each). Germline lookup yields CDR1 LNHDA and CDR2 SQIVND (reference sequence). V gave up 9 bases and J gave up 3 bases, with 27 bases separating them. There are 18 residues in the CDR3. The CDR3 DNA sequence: TGTGCCAGGCCCCCCTTCCTCCAGGGGACTCACGGCAAAAACATTCAGTACTTC. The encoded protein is CARPPFLQGTHGKNIQYF.

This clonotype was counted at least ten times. CDR3: CASSLPPGPLTTEAFF. The CDR3 coding sequence is TGTGCCAGCAGCTTACCACCGGGCCCCTTGACGACTGAAGCTTTCTTT. The V call is TRBV5-5, the J call TRBJ1-1, with D unresolved. Trimming removed 2 bases from V and 5 bases from J, with 19 bases in between. The CDR3 covers 16 residues. Per the germline V gene, CDR1 is SGHKS and CDR2 is YYEKEE (reference sequence).

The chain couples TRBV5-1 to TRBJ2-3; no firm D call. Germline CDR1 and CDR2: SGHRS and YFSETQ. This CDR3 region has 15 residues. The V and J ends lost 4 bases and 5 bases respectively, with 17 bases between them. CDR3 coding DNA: TGCGCCAGCAGCAAAGTCGGCCCTAGAGGAGATACGCAGTATTTT. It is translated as CASSKVGPRGDTQYF.